The clone carrying this T cell receptor (beta chain) is labeled as medium-sized (0.01 to 0.1%). Germline assignment: CDR1 MNHEY and CDR2 SVGAGI. Trimming left V 5 bases short and J 1 base short, with 12 bases between. The CDR3 extends over 14 amino acids. The data were taken from a study of CD4+ T cells in melanoma. This table comes from immunoSEQ multiplex PCR, and its TCRdb copy is limited to in-frame clones, with some not included. This sample yields several thousand clones, of which 60% to 70% are seen a single time; approximately 30% belongs to the top ten. The specimen was cells from a culture (not recorded whether cultured in vitro). This rearrangement joins TRBV6-5 to TRBJ2-7; D ambiguous. This sequence originates from a human donor with melanoma. Here the CDR3 DNA reads TGTGCCAGCAGTCGTGACTCCTTTTCCTACGAGCAGTACTTC. It yields the protein CASSRDSFSYEQYF.